This entry features one T cell receptor (beta chain) sequence. The antigen is not known. Amplification used 60 Vbeta primers and 13 Jbeta primers. Sequenced by immunoSEQ multiplex PCR; TCRdb stores in-frame clones only, minus some. The repertoire includes around 190,000 clones, roughly four fifths of them detected once, and 3% to 4% sits in the top ten. This CDR3 comprises 15 residues. Trimming took off 5 bases at V and 7 bases at J, with 18 bases between the two ends. Germline V CDR1 and CDR2: MDHEN, SYDVKM. This sample stems from a study of cytomegalovirus exposure and HLA in healthy donors. General study findings and limits: The analysis excluded some indistinguishable V segments, including TRBV6-2 and TRBV6-3. Later analysis revealed greater clonal expansion in HLA-associated TCR beta chains than in equally common others. TCR sequences were mostly rare, though some public TCRs occurred in many donors. Productive rates of about 90% or about 30% were seen for most TCR beta V segments in an earlier analysis.

The TCR comes from a woman aged 25 to 45 in good health and CMV-seropositive. V gene TRBV28 combines with J gene TRBJ2-1, with TRBD2 as a possible D gene (6 bases). Sequencing was done on a sample of PBMCs. As DNA, the CDR3 is TGTGCCAGCAGTAAAGTGACTAGGGGATTAAATGAGCAGTTCTTC. The encoded protein is CASSKVTRGLNEQFF.